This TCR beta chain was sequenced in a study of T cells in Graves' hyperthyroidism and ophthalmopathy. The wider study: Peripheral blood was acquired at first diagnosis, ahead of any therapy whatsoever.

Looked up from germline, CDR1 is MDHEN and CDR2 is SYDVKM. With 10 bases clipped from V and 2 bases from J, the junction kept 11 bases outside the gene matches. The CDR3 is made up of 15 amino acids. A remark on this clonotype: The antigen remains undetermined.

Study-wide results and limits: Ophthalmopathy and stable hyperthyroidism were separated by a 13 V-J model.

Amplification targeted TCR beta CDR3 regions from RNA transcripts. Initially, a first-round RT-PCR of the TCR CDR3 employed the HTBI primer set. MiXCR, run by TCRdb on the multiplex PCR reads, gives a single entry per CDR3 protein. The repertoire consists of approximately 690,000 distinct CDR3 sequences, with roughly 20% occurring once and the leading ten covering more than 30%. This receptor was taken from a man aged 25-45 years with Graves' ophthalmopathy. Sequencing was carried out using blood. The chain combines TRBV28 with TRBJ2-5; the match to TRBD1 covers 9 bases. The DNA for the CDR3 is TGTGCCACCTCGCCCCGGACAGGGGCTCAAGAGACCCAGTACTTC. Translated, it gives CATSPRTGAQETQYF.